This T cell receptor beta chain is from a study of T cell responses to AZD1222 COVID-19 vaccine. Study findings and constraints: Baseline antibody screening turned up just a handful of seropositive AZD1222 recipients.

Comments on this clone: Its specificity is not known.

Measured with immunoSEQ multiplex PCR; TCRdb has only the in-frame clones, and not every one. Altogether more than 150,000 clones are present, 92% being singletons, with the ten largest covering approximately 1.9%. Trimming removed 8 bases at V and 2 bases at J, with 18 bases between. This CDR3 comprises 15 residues. Germline CDR1 and CDR2: MNHEY and SVGAGI. Sequenced here: peripheral blood, sampled 28 days after the second AZD1222 dose. J is TRBJ1-1 and V is TRBV6-5; D call uncertain. This receptor was identified in an adult who received the AZD1222 COVID-19 vaccine. The CDR3 DNA is TGTGCCAGCCTACGGCAACAGCCTTTTAACACTGAAGCTTTCTTT. Translating gives CASLRQQPFNTEAFF.